This record covers a single T cell receptor beta chain. Its antigen remains unknown. This sample is part of a study of CD8+ T cells in alopecia areata. On the study more broadly: At a dose of 5 to 10 mg twice daily, oral tofacitinib was given to treated patients. Tofacitinib therapy lasting 6 to 18 months was followed by 6 months off drug. Study-wide points: Many expanded lesional clones persisted in scalp and blood during tofacitinib treatment.

Sequencing used cDNA as its template, made by extracting RNA and reverse transcribing it. Assay: immunoSEQ multiplex PCR; the TCRdb copy retains only in-frame clones and omits some. The sample records about 190,000 clones, approximately 61% being singletons. CDR3 length: 14 residues. V shed 4 bases and J shed 3 bases, with 12 bases lying between them. Germline V gene data show CDR1 as GTSNPN and CDR2 as SVGIG (reference sequence). Treatment indicated: oral pan-JAK inhibitor, 5-10 mg twice daily. Sample: CD4+ T cells sorted from blood, taken at week 24, from a patient treated with tofacitinib. This receptor was taken from a human donor with alopecia areata. The chain employs TRBV30 and TRBJ1-4; D remains ambiguous. The CDR3 region is CAWKHGEANEKLFF. CDR3 DNA sequence: TGTGCCTGGAAGCATGGGGAGGCTAATGAAAAACTGTTTTTT.